This T cell receptor (beta chain) was obtained from a study of spatial heterogeneity in lung cancer. Single TCR cDNA molecules each had their own unique molecular identifier. MiXCR was run by TCRdb on the 5' RACE reads, yielding one entry per CDR3 protein. The sample records 35,000 to 45,000 distinct CDR3 sequences, roughly 7.2% being singletons. The sample's time point: sample taken at primary tumor resection. Donation came from over 60 patients with untreated early-stage non-small cell lung cancer. V lost 1 base, J lost 4 bases, and 14 bases lay in between. This CDR3 spans 15 amino acids. The germline CDR1 and CDR2 sequences are MGHRA and YSYEKL. This clonotype showed up many times.

The sequenced sample was PBMCs, obtained at surgery. The sequence derives from a female donor with early-stage non-small cell lung cancer. The chain combines TRBV4-1 with TRBJ2-7; D gene unclear. Here the CDR3 DNA reads TGCGCCAGCAGCCAAGTTGGCAGGTCGGTATACGAGCAGTACTTC. Amino acid sequence: CASSQVGRSVYEQYF.